Included here is one T cell receptor (beta chain) sequence, with context. Random-hexamer reverse transcription was applied to roughly 0.5 to 1 ug RNA. Amplification of TCR beta CDR3 by immunoSEQ multiplex PCR spanned 54 Vbeta and 13 Jbeta. MiXCR, applied by TCRdb to the immunoSEQ multiplex PCR reads, yields one record per CDR3 protein. The data contain 250,000 to 350,000 distinct CDR3 sequences, more than 75% of them singletons. The authors carried out high-throughput sequencing of TCR beta. They applied it to CD8+ and CD4+ T cells obtained from blood. TEMRA cells were FACS-enriched and CD8+ and CD4+ T cells negatively isolated. The sample belongs to a study of CD8 T cells in Susac syndrome. Germline-derived CDR1 and CDR2 are PRHDT and FYEKMQ (reference sequence). This CDR3 has 17 residues. J was trimmed by 5 bases and V by 0 bases; bases with no gene match: 8.

The source of this sequence is a human donor with multiple sclerosis. The rearrangement joins TRBV13 to TRBJ2-1; 9 bases map to TRBD2. The sequencing input was CD8+ T cells from PBMCs. The DNA of the CDR3 is TGTGCCAGCAGCTTAGGAGGCGGGAGGGCCAAAAACAATGAGCAGTTCTTC. It specifies CASSLGGGRAKNNEQFF. The full variable domain, in which reference TRBV13 and TRBJ2-1 provide the parts outside the CDR3, is AAGVIQSPRHLIKEKRETATLKCYPIPRHDTVYWYQQGPGQDPQFLISFYEKMQSDKGSIPDRFSAQQFSDYHSELNMSSLELGDSALYFCASSLGGGRAKNNEQFFGPGTRLTVL.